This is a list of T cell receptor beta chains from one sample in a study of blood T cell repertoires in COVID-19. TCRdb keeps only in-frame clones here, not all; method: immunoSEQ multiplex PCR. This sample has under 200,000 clones, with about 85% found just once. Sequencing was done on a sample of peripheral blood. The origin of the receptors is a woman aged 80 or over in a cohort sampled during active or convalescent COVID-19. The conserved cysteine and the conserved F or W are not part of the CDR3 here. Not all rows give a size; the values are once, few, many and, for expanded clones, a class.

size: -; length: 14; V: TRBV6-5; CDR3: ASSYSQAAPNYGYT
size: -; length: 13; V: TRBV7-9; CDR3: ASSTAGGSNYGYT
size: -; length: 11; V: TRBV29-1; CDR3: SVGGSTGGEQF
size: once; length: 13; V: TRBV5-4; CDR3: ASSLATGISDTQY
size: -; length: 12; V: TRBV10-3; CDR3: AISGGTAYNEQF
size: once; length: 11; V: TRBV7-2; CDR3: ASRGLTGTEAF
size: -; length: 17; V: TRBV24-1; CDR3: ATSDSFFVGDRGTDTQY
size: -; length: 16; V: TRBV4-3; CDR3: ASSQDRKRGASTDTQY
size: -; length: 11; V: TRBV4-1; CDR3: ASSRSGMAGYT
size: -; length: 12; V: TRBV7-2; CDR3: ASSLATGGSEQY
size: -; length: 14; V: TRBV7-2; CDR3: ASSLVQGERLDEQY
size: -; length: 15; V: TRBV10-3; CDR3: AIDRKRRTGGPDTQY
size: -; length: 12; V: TRBV28; CDR3: ASSLVSVQETQY
size: -; length: 16; V: TRBV5-1; CDR3: ASSPQQLGIAGANVLT
size: -; length: 14; V: TRBV7-6; CDR3: ASSQIGGTGANVLT
size: few; length: 13; V: TRBV7-6; CDR3: ASRSQGANTGELF
size: -; length: 14; V: TRBV27; CDR3: ASSLDNKIGLTPLH
size: -; length: 12; V: TRBV6-6; CDR3: ASRDTDSNQPQH
size: -; length: 12; V: TRBV6-5; CDR3: ASRPLAGTDTQY
size: -; length: 12; V: TRBV6-5; CDR3: ASSLGPNTGELF
size: many; length: 16; V: TRBV4-1; CDR3: ASSQRLIHGRQDSPLH
size: -; length: 10; V: TRBV2; CDR3: ASSEGGDSYT
size: -; length: 12; V: TRBV18; CDR3: ASSPSPGGQPQH
size: -; length: 13; V: TRBV27; CDR3: ASSLIYGTGNTIY
size: -; length: 10; V: TRBV7-9; CDR3: ASSLVIYEQY
size: few; length: 11; V: TRBV10-2; CDR3: ASSVPGKNEQY
size: -; length: 12; V: TRBV6-4; CDR3: ASSDSGGEDTQY
size: -; length: 10; V: TRBV10-1; CDR3: ASSAQGYEQY
size: -; length: 13; V: TRBV3-1/TRBV3-2; CDR3: ASSQAGQGPNEQF
size: -; length: 13; V: TRBV27; CDR3: ASSRTTGPNQPQH
size: -; length: 11; V: TRBV29-1; CDR3: SAPYRGREGYT
size: few; length: 12; V: TRBV19; CDR3: ASSNRASNTEAF
size: once; length: 12; V: TRBV7-9; CDR3: ASRLGAGSETQY
size: -; length: 10; V: TRBV12-3/TRBV12-4; CDR3: ASSPSGWGYT
size: -; length: 11; V: TRBV19; CDR3: ASRATSGRSAF
size: -; length: 13; V: TRBV12-5; CDR3: ASGSSYRGRYEQY
size: -; length: 14; V: TRBV7-2; CDR3: ASSLAGTNSNQPQH
size: -; length: 12; V: TRBV10-2; CDR3: ASMGAPNTGELF
size: once; length: 8; V: TRBV30; CDR3: AWSGRVAF
size: -; length: 15; V: TRBV5-1; CDR3: ASSFGGQGFRQETQY
size: once; length: 14; V: TRBV24-1; CDR3: ATSDPIAGRTDTQY
size: -; length: 14; V: TRBV27; CDR3: ASSRPSGLLTDTQY
size: -; length: 11; V: TRBV20-1; CDR3: SATDGINSPLH
size: -; length: 15; V: TRBV5-1; CDR3: ASSLRQFFPNTDTQY
size: few; length: 12; V: TRBV3-1/TRBV3-2; CDR3: ASSQTGGGNTIY
size: -; length: 13; V: TRBV6-5; CDR3: ASIFKPSSYNEQF